These T cell receptor beta chains were read from a single sample in a study of blood T cell repertoires in COVID-19. Using immunoSEQ multiplex PCR, the repertoire was profiled, and TCRdb retains in-frame clones only, with some absent. Of a few hundred thousand clones in the sample, about 84% are singletons; the top ten hold 6% to 7.5%. The sequencing sample was made of PBMCs or T cells enriched from blood (not recorded which). Receptors were obtained from a woman between 40 and 50 years old with acute COVID-19. Each CDR3 is given with its conserved first and last residue. A D gene is named only where the DNA matches it firmly. For some rows the clone size is stated as once, few or many, or as a class when expanded; others skip it.

J gene: TRBJ2-3
clone size: .
V gene: TRBV9
D gene: TRBD2
CDR3 DNA: TGTGCCAGCGGGACTAGCGGGAAACACCCAGATACGCAGTATTTT
CDR3 protein: CASGTSGKHPDTQYF

J gene: TRBJ2-3
clone size: .
V gene: TRBV20-1
D gene: TRBD2
CDR3 DNA: TGCAGTGCTAGTTGGGGCGGGAGGCCGCGGAATACGCAGTATTTT
CDR3 protein: CSASWGGRPRNTQYF

J gene: TRBJ1-1
clone size: .
V gene: TRBV7-9
D gene: .
CDR3 DNA: TGTGCCAGCAGCTTAGGGGCAGGGAAACGGGAAGCTTTCTTT
CDR3 protein: CASSLGAGKREAFF

J gene: TRBJ1-2
clone size: .
V gene: TRBV28
D gene: .
CDR3 DNA: TGTGCCAGCAGTTCCGGGACAAGAAACTATGGCTACACCTTC
CDR3 protein: CASSSGTRNYGYTF

J gene: TRBJ2-7
clone size: .
V gene: TRBV5-1
D gene: .
CDR3 DNA: TGCGCCAGCAGCTCAGACGGGGGTTTCTACGAGCAGTACTTC
CDR3 protein: CASSSDGGFYEQYF

J gene: TRBJ1-5
clone size: .
V gene: TRBV20-1
D gene: .
CDR3 DNA: TGCAGTGCTAGTAAAGTAGGAGGAATGGGTCGTAATCAGCCCCAGCATTTT
CDR3 protein: CSASKVGGMGRNQPQHF

J gene: TRBJ2-3
clone size: once
V gene: TRBV6-4
D gene: .
CDR3 DNA: TGTGCCAGCAGCTACAGGGCGGGCACAGATACGCAGTATTTT
CDR3 protein: CASSYRAGTDTQYF

J gene: TRBJ1-6
clone size: .
V gene: TRBV5-1
D gene: .
CDR3 DNA: TGCGCCAGCACGCTTGGGGGGAATTCACCCCTCCACTTT
CDR3 protein: CASTLGGNSPLHF

J gene: TRBJ2-1
clone size: .
V gene: TRBV10-2
D gene: .
CDR3 DNA: TGCGCCAGCAGTGACGACAATGAGCAGTTCTTC
CDR3 protein: CASSDDNEQFF

J gene: TRBJ1-2
clone size: .
V gene: TRBV15
D gene: .
CDR3 DNA: TGTGCCACCAGCACCCTTAACTATGGCTACACCTTC
CDR3 protein: CATSTLNYGYTF

J gene: TRBJ2-5
clone size: .
V gene: TRBV5-4
D gene: .
CDR3 DNA: TGTGCCAGCAGCTCCCCTGATGGGGGAGGGGGTGAAGAGACCCAGTACTTC
CDR3 protein: CASSSPDGGGGEETQYF

J gene: TRBJ1-2
clone size: .
V gene: TRBV19
D gene: TRBD1
CDR3 DNA: TGTGCCAGTAGTAGGGACAGAAGAAACTATGGCTACACCTTC
CDR3 protein: CASSRDRRNYGYTF